This T cell receptor (beta chain) appears in the sequencing data of a study of blood T cells in healthy people across ages. Findings of the study overall: Aged donors had fewer naive CD4+ cells and lower diversity than long-lived donors. Per-million-T-cell TCR beta diversity fell roughly linearly with age.

Notes on this clonotype: Its antigen is currently unknown.

CDR1 is SGHRS and CDR2 is YFSETQ in the germline V gene. Unmatched junction bases numbered 6, after V lost 1 base and J lost 6 bases. The CDR3 is 14 amino acids. Together with a sample-barcoded 5' primer, a J-beta primer mix was included in a second PCR lasting roughly 6 to 12 cycles. The study obtained at least 2.5 million CDR3-containing paired-end reads from every sample. TCRdb itself ran the 5' RACE reads through MiXCR, one entry per CDR3 protein. The table shows roughly 1.9 million distinct CDR3 sequences, with about 39% occurring only once. Each sample provided at least 6 micrograms of extracted total RNA.

This sequence was found in a human donor in good health. The sample was blood. The V and J genes are TRBV5-1 and TRBJ1-2; 7 nucleotides align to TRBD1. CDR3 DNA: TGCGCCAGCAGCTTGACCGACAGGGTAGATGGCTACACCTTC. Its protein product is CASSLTDRVDGYTF.